This record concerns one T cell receptor (beta chain) sequence. As yet, its antigen is unknown. This specimen includes other DNA sequences encoding the same CDR3. RNA extraction and reverse transcription yielded cDNA as sequencing template. Some clones are missing from TCRdb's copy, which holds only in-frame ones; the method was immunoSEQ multiplex PCR. Of some 82,000 clones listed, just over 50% are singletons. Obtained from alopecia areata patients were lesional scalp punch biopsies along with peripheral blood. Sorting of PBMCs yielded the CD4+ and CD8+ T cells. The sample is drawn from a study of CD8+ T cells in alopecia areata. The V end was cut by 0 bases, the J end by 14 bases, with 7 bases between. This CDR3 region has 11 residues. Germline V gives CDR1 MGHRA, CDR2 YSYEKL. Study-wide results and limits: Possibly because of HLA-related factors, TCR sharing was less clear across patients than in mice.

The sequenced sample consisted of NKG2D-high CD8+ T cells sorted from blood. The chain is built from TRBV4-1 and TRBJ1-4; D gene uncertain. This clonotype was sampled from a human donor with alopecia areata. CDR3 sequence: CASSQDEKLFF. For the CDR3, the DNA is TGCGCCAGCAGCCAAGATGAGAAGCTGTTTTTT.